This T cell receptor (beta chain) emerged from a study of human T cells and chemical hapten exposure. Study information: Skin on the upper inner arm, around 2 cm by around 2 cm in size, was sensitized with 2% DPC.

Via MiXCR, TCRdb re-called the RACE reads, giving one row per CDR3 protein. The sample carries over 150,000 distinct CDR3 sequences, roughly 26% recorded once. Study findings and constraints: The formation of large CDR3 similarity clusters by expanded TCRs significantly exceeded that of controls.

This CDR3 is 15 amino acids long. Between the trimmed V and J ends, which lost 6 bases and 0 bases, there was a span of 13 bases. As to this clonotype: Its antigen remains unknown.

Time point defined: patch test 3, about 24 weeks after DPC sensitization. Treatment here: therapeutic diphenylcyclopropenone sensitization with weekly scalp DPC. The sequence came from a woman in her late teens or twenties with alopecia areata. Some clones in this sample may be carry-over from other donors' samples. The rearrangement links TRBV12-3 or TRBV12-4 to TRBJ2-3; D gene uncertain. This sample comprised whole blood, obtained in connection with sensitization to the hapten diphenylcyclopropenone (DPC). This CDR3 reads CASSPRPSSTDTQYF. DNA for the CDR3: TGTGCCAGCAGCCCGAGGCCATCGAGCACAGATACGCAGTATTTT.